This T cell receptor (beta chain) was identified during a study of blood T cells in healthy people across ages. The use of a sample-barcoded 5' primer and a J-beta primer mix characterized a second PCR of roughly 6 to 11 cycles. MiXCR, run by TCRdb on the 5' RACE reads, gives a single entry per CDR3 protein. The sample shows some 1.5 million distinct CDR3 sequences, roughly 27% of them seen only once. The CDR3 runs to 15 residues. Germline V gene sequence: CDR1 DFQATT, CDR2 SNEGSKA (reference sequence). The ends were cut back, 0 bases at V and 5 bases at J, with 14 bases in the middle. General study results and limits: Per million T cells, TCR beta diversity dropped about linearly as age rose. Strong correlation existed between TCR beta diversity and naive T cell percentage.

Regarding this clonotype: Antigen specificity is unknown.

Sample: blood. This sequence was found in a woman aged 25 to 39 in good health. V is TRBV20-1 and J is TRBJ2-1, with D uncertain. DNA of the CDR3: TGCAGTGCTAGAGATCCCGCCGGGCGCCACAATGAGCAGTTCTTC. This translates into CSARDPAGRHNEQFF.